The source of this T cell receptor (beta chain) is a study of OX40 agonist ivuxolimab in advanced cancers. Across the study: Three patients responded partially, comprising one with hepatocellular carcinoma and two with cutaneous melanoma. The study, taken as a whole, reports: The CD4+ and CD8+ T cells in the blood had expanded clonally by week 6 at 0.1 to 3.0 mg/kg. The 0.1-3.0 mg/kg partial responders had among the lowest clonal expansion.

The repertoire was sequenced with immunoSEQ multiplex PCR; TCRdb's copy has only in-frame clones and lacks some. The sample holds almost 85,000 clones, roughly 87% seen once. The sampling schedule covered blood at baseline, cycle 4 day 1, and cycle 7 day 1. Worth noting for this clone: Its target is not known.

The length of the CDR3 is 14 residues. V was shortened by 5 bases and J by 0 bases, with 8 bases between the two germline ends. Germline CDR1 SGHVS, CDR2 FQNEAQ. The clonotype was recovered from an adult with an advanced solid tumor such as melanoma, head and neck, liver or kidney cancer. This sequence joins TRBV7-8 and TRBJ1-3; D unclear. Specimen: CD4+ or CD8+ T cells sorted from blood, collected in a trial of the OX40 agonist ivuxolimab. The CDR3 loop is CASSLPGSGNTIYF. CDR3 DNA sequence: TGTGCCAGCAGCCTCCCGGGCTCTGGAAACACCATATATTTT.